This T cell receptor (beta chain) is drawn from a study of CXCR3-negative and CXCR3-positive naive CD8 T cells. In preparing the TRB cDNA libraries, 5' RACE with UMI labels was used. TCRdb re-called the 5' RACE reads; every CDR3 protein appears as one record, without DNA. This listing includes 84,000 or so distinct CDR3 sequences. This CDR3 has 11 amino acids. Per germline, CDR1 SQVTM and CDR2 ANQGSEA. Findings and limits, study-wide: Both naive subsets, CXCR3-negative and CXCR3-positive, displayed similar TRBV-TRBJ usage, unlike memory cells. Because surface CD5 did not distinguish the naive subsets, TCR strength was inferred from TRB CDR3 properties.

A note on this clonotype: The target antigen is unknown.

The chain recombines TRBV29-1 with TRBJ2-5; the D call of TRBD1 rests on TCRdb alone, since no DNA is present to check it. Input material: naive CXCR3- CD8+ T cells from blood. Subset noted: CD45RO-CCR7+CD27+CD95- naive CD8+ T cells lacking CXCR3 (TNR3-). This TCR derives from a human donor in good health. Some clones in this sample may be carry-over from other donors' samples. CDR3 region: CSVERGETQYF.